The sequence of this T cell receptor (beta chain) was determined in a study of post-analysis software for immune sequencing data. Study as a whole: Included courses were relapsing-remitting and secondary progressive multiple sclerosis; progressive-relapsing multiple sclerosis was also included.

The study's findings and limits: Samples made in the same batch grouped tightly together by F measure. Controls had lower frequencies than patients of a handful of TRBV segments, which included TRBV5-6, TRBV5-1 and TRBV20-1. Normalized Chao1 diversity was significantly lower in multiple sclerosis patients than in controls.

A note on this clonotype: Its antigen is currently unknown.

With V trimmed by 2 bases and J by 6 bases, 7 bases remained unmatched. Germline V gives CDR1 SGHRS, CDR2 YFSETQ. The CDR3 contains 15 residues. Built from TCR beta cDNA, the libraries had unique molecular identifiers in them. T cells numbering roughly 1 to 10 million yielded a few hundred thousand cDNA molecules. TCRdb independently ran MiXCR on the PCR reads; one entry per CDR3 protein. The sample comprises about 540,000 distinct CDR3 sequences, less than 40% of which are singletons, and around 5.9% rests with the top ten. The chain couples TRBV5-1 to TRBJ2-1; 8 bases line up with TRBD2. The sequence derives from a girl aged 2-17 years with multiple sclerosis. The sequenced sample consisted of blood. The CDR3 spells CASSFEAGVRNEQFF. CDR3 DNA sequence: TGCGCCAGCAGCTTTGAAGCGGGGGTGCGCAATGAGCAGTTCTTC.